Listed here are 10 T cell receptor beta chains from one sample, sequenced in a study of blood T cell repertoires in COVID-19. Some clones are missing from TCRdb's copy, which holds only in-frame ones; the method was immunoSEQ multiplex PCR. The sample includes roughly 160,000 clones, around four fifths of them seen just once. The specimen sequenced was peripheral blood. These receptors all come from a woman aged 55-75 years with acute or convalescent COVID-19.

The rearrangement uses TRBV15 and TRBJ1-6, with D possibly being TRBD1 (5 bases). The CDR3 has 16 amino acids. V was pared by 0 bases and J by 9 bases, with 15 bases between. CDR1 is LNHNV, CDR2 YYDKDF, per germline (reference sequence). This CDR3 is CATSRDPQGMGSPLHF. CDR3 DNA: TGTGCCACCAGCAGAGATCCTCAGGGTATGGGTTCACCCCTCCACTTT.

V is TRBV7-2 and J is TRBJ2-7, with a weak D call TRBD2 (7 bases). This CDR3 has 14 residues. CDR1 is SGHTA and CDR2 is FQGNSA in the germline V gene. V lost 6 bases, J lost 0 bases, and 12 bases lay in between. CDR3 residues: CASRWGGGSYEQYF. The CDR3 nucleotides read TGTGCCAGCAGGTGGGGGGGCGGCTCCTACGAGCAGTACTTC.

The chain is built from TRBV7-2 and TRBJ1-5; possible D gene TRBD1, 5 bases. This CDR3 contains 15 residues. Germline values: CDR1 SGHTA, CDR2 FQGNSA. The V end lost 5 bases, the J end lost 3 bases, and 14 bases lay between the germline ends. The CDR3 bases are TGTGCCAGCAGCCAAGGGGCGATCGCCAATCAGCCCCAGCATTTT. Protein sequence: CASSQGAIANQPQHF.

This clone was seen more than once but under ten times. The genes are TRBV14 and TRBJ1-2; TRBD1 matches at 8 bases. After removal of 6 bases from V and 3 bases from J, the junction contained 3 bases not matched to a gene. CDR3 size: 13 residues. CDR1 SGHDN and CDR2 FVKESK come from the germline V gene. CDR3 nucleotides: TGTGCCAGCAGTCGACAGGGGTACTATGGCTACACCTTC. This translates into CASSRQGYYGYTF.

The rearrangement uses TRBV9 and TRBJ2-1; perhaps TRBD2 as D (5 bases). V dropped 1 base and J dropped 6 bases, with 14 bases sitting between them. Germline lookup yields CDR1 SGDLS and CDR2 YYNGEE. CDR3 size: 15 residues. The CDR3 DNA sequence: TGTGCCAGCAGCGTAAGCCCTAGCCTGGGCAATGAGCAGTTCTTC. Its protein product is CASSVSPSLGNEQFF.

The gene calls are TRBV5-6 and TRBJ1-4; TRBD1 agrees at 7 bases. There are 17 residues in the CDR3. Trimming at V came to 2 bases and at J to 3 bases, leaving 10 bases not matched to a gene. Looked up from germline, CDR1 is SGHDT and CDR2 is YYEEEE. The CDR3 reads CASSFRQGRAPNEKLFF. The CDR3 DNA reads as TGTGCCAGCAGCTTCAGACAGGGTAGGGCGCCTAATGAAAAACTGTTTTTT.

The chain has TRBV14 and TRBJ1-3; perhaps TRBD1 as D (5 bases). V was shortened by 4 bases and J by 0 bases, with 16 bases between the two germline ends. Germline-derived CDR1 and CDR2 are SGHDN and FVKESK. The CDR3 is made up of 17 amino acids. This CDR3 reads CASSPIGARSSGNTIYF. The CDR3 bases are TGTGCCAGCAGCCCCATAGGGGCACGAAGCTCTGGAAACACCATATATTTT.

This chain links TRBV4-2 with TRBJ2-3; 7 nucleotides align to TRBD1. Looked up from germline, CDR1 is LGHNA and CDR2 is YNFKEQ. The CDR3 covers 17 residues. The J segment lost 6 bases and the V segment lost 0 bases, leaving 12 bases of the junction unmatched. The CDR3 nucleotides are TGTGCCAGCAGCCAAGAGGGACAGCCGGCCCTTACTGATACGCAGTATTTT. Translating it yields CASSQEGQPALTDTQYF.

This chain connects TRBV4-2 to TRBJ1-1; possible D gene TRBD1, 5 bases. V was cut by 0 bases and J by 5 bases, with 16 bases left in between. This CDR3 spans 16 amino acids. Germline V CDR1 and CDR2: LGHNA, YNFKEQ. As DNA, the CDR3 is TGTGCCAGCAGCCAAGACTTAGGGACGGGGAGGACTGAAGCTTTCTTT. It encodes CASSQDLGTGRTEAFF.

This clone was seen a single time. The rearrangement joins TRBV7-9 to TRBJ2-3; 12 nucleotides align to TRBD1. Germline V CDR1 and CDR2: SEHNR, FQNEAQ (reference sequence). V lost 4 bases, J lost 3 bases, and 8 bases stayed unmatched. The length of the CDR3 is 17 residues. Written as DNA, the CDR3 is TGTGCCAGCAGCTCACCGCCGGGACAGGGGGCGACAGATACGCAGTATTTT. Residues: CASSSPPGQGATDTQYF.